The 23 T cell receptor beta chains below come from one sample, sequenced in a study of shared clonotypes between healthy human individuals. Generated by immunoSEQ multiplex PCR, the TCRdb table keeps only in-frame clones and is missing some. The sample shows about 110,000 clones, 55% to 70% of them seen only once. The source material was memory CD8+ T cells sorted from blood. Subset of the sample: CD45RO+ cells pooled with CCR7-negative TemRA cells. Receptors were obtained from a woman in her twenties or thirties in good health.

The chain employs TRBV7-3 and TRBJ2-3; 8 nucleotides match TRBD2. The trim removed 3 bases at V and 5 bases at J, leaving 13 bases unmatched. Germline-derived CDR1 and CDR2 are SGHTA and FQGTGA. This CDR3 comprises 17 residues. The CDR3 sequence: CASSLVSAAGGLDTQYF. For the CDR3, the DNA is TGTGCCAGCAGCTTGGTCAGTGCGGCGGGAGGTCTAGATACGCAGTATTTT. Looking up the rest from reference TRBV7-3 and TRBJ2-3 gives the full variable domain: GAGVSQTPSNKVTEKGKYVELRCDPISGHTALYWYRQSLGQGPEFLIYFQGTGAADDSGLPNDRFFAVRPEGSVSTLKIQRTERGDSAVYLCASSLVSAAGGLDTQYFGPGTRLTVL.

This clone was observed a handful of times. The chain recombines TRBV7-6 with TRBJ2-7; D may be TRBD2 (5 bases). Germline V gene lookup returns CDR1 SGHVS and CDR2 FNYEAQ. This CDR3 has 10 amino acids. V was clipped by 5 bases and J by 12 bases, with 11 bases between them. The CDR3 sequence: CASSDGLAYF. The CDR3 DNA reads as TGTGCCAGCAGCGACGGACTGGCGTACTTC.

This clone was found once. The CDR3 coding sequence is TGTGCCAGCTCAACGACCGGGACGGCAGGAAACACCATATATTTT. This encodes CASSTTGTAGNTIYF. This rearrangement joins TRBV7-9 to TRBJ1-3; tentatively, D is TRBD1 (5 bases). With 8 bases removed from V and 4 bases from J, the gap between germline ends came to 18 bases. Per germline, CDR1 SEHNR and CDR2 FQNEAQ (reference sequence). This CDR3 has 15 amino acids.

J is TRBJ1-1 and V is TRBV6-4; 8 positions agree with TRBD1. The CDR3 consists of 14 residues. J was trimmed by 2 bases and V by 6 bases; bases with no gene match: 5. Germline V CDR1 and CDR2: MRHNA, SNTAGT. The CDR3 is CASRATGDNTEAFF. CDR3 sequence (DNA): TGTGCCAGCAGGGCGACAGGGGATAACACTGAAGCTTTCTTT.

The chain links TRBV7-2 to TRBJ2-7; D might be TRBD1 (6 bases). The CDR3 consists of 14 residues. Germline values: CDR1 SGHTA, CDR2 FQGNSA. Trimming cost V 5 bases and J 3 bases, with 14 bases left between them. The CDR3: CASSEWTEGYEQYF. CDR3 in DNA: TGTGCCAGCAGCGAATGGACAGAGGGCTACGAGCAGTACTTC.

The chain is built from TRBV28 and TRBJ2-5; D is undetermined. Germline lookup yields CDR1 MDHEN and CDR2 SYDVKM. This CDR3 contains 12 residues. With 3 bases removed from V and 11 bases from J, the gap between germline ends came to 13 bases. CDR3 protein: CASSLVLGEQYF. The CDR3 nucleotides are TGTGCCAGCAGTTTGGTATTGGGTGAGCAGTACTTC. Filled out from reference TRBV28 and TRBJ2-5, the complete variable domain reads DVKVTQSSRYLVKRTGEKVFLECVQDMDHENMFWYRQDPGLGLRLIYFSYDVKMKEKGDIPEGYSVSREKKERFSLILESASTNQTSMYLCASSLVLGEQYFGPGTRLLVL.

The chain joins TRBV6-4 to TRBJ2-7; TRBD1 agrees at 11 bases. V trimming: 3 bases; J trimming: 3 bases; junction bases outside the gene matches: 1. CDR1 is MRHNA and CDR2 is SNTAGT in the germline V gene. This CDR3 is built from 14 residues. Here the CDR3 DNA reads TGTGCCAGCAGTGAGGGGACAGGGGGCTACGAGCAGTACTTC. This translates into CASSEGTGGYEQYF.

The genes are TRBV9 and TRBJ2-7, with 9 bases matching TRBD2. Trimming took 0 bases from V and 4 from J; bases not matched to a gene: 5. The germline V gene has CDR1 SGDLS and CDR2 YYNGEE. The CDR3 is 15 amino acids. This CDR3 is CASSVDPSGIYEQYF. CDR3 sequence (DNA): TGTGCCAGCAGCGTAGACCCTAGCGGGATTTACGAGCAGTACTTC.

The chain couples TRBV6-4 to TRBJ2-1, with a weak D call TRBD2 (6 bases). This CDR3 contains 14 residues. V was trimmed by 0 bases and J by 3 bases, leaving 6 bases between them. Germline V gives CDR1 MRHNA, CDR2 SNTAGT. The CDR3 nucleotides read TGTGCCAGCAGTGACTCGGGGGGCTACAATGAGCAGTTCTTC. This gives the protein CASSDSGGYNEQFF.

CDR3 residues: CASSNLTDLYEQYF. CDR3 nucleotides: TGTGCCAGCTCTAACCTAACGGACCTCTACGAGCAGTACTTC. The rearrangement joins TRBV25-1 to TRBJ2-7; D gene uncertain. V lost 8 bases, J lost 3 bases, and 17 bases lay in between. Germline loops: CDR1 MGHDK, CDR2 SYGVNS. The CDR3 totals 14 residues.

The chain employs TRBV28 and TRBJ1-3; D perhaps matches TRBD1 (6 bases). Germline lookup yields CDR1 MDHEN and CDR2 SYDVKM. The CDR3 covers 15 residues. V was shortened by 3 bases and J by 1 base, with 10 bases between the two germline ends. The CDR3 reads CASSFLQGSGNTIYF. In DNA, the CDR3 is TGTGCCAGCAGTTTCCTACAGGGTTCTGGAAACACCATATATTTT.

The V gene is TRBV14, the J gene TRBJ1-1, with 7 bases lining up with TRBD1. CDR3 length: 18 amino acids. The germline CDR1 and CDR2 sequences are SGHDN and FVKESK. V shed 3 bases, J shed 5 bases, and the junction held 18 bases outside the gene matches. The CDR3 nucleotides read TGTGCCAGCAGCCATTTCCCATGGTTGGCAGGGGGTATGACTGAAGCTTTCTTT. This translates into CASSHFPWLAGGMTEAFF.

To note about this clone: With only one base between it and a far larger clone, this is likely a read error. Other DNA sequences in the sample encode the same CDR3. V and J are TRBV12-1 and TRBJ2-7; the table's D gene call, TRBD2, was not cross checked with the DNA. TRBV12-1 is a pseudogene segment. This CDR3 spans 19 amino acids. CDR3 DNA: TGTGCCAGCAGGTACCGCGGGGCCCGAGGGGCTAGCGGATCCTACGAGCAGTACTTT. Translating gives CASRYRGARGASGSYEQYF.

This clone was found a few times. V and J are TRBV2 and TRBJ1-2; unclear D gene. The germline V gene encodes CDR1 SNHLY and CDR2 FYNNEI. V lost 7 bases and J 6 bases, leaving 12 bases between the germline ends. The CDR3 is 12 residues long. The CDR3 DNA reads as TGTGCCAGCACAACAGAAGAGAATGGCTACACCTTC. Protein: CASTTEENGYTF. Filled out from reference TRBV2 and TRBJ1-2, the complete variable domain reads EPEVTQTPSHQVTQMGQEVILRCVPISNHLYFYWYRQILGQKVEFLVSFYNNEISEKSEIFDDQFSVERPDGSNFTLKIRSTKLEDSAMYFCASTTEENGYTFGSGTRLTVV.

This chain links TRBV19 with TRBJ2-1; TRBD2 aligns across 16 bases. Trimming cost V 4 bases and J 10 bases; bases outside gene matches: 7. CDR1 is LNHDA, CDR2 SQIVND, per germline (reference sequence). The CDR3 has 16 amino acids. CDR3 DNA sequence: TGTGCCAGTAGTACAAAGGGGACTAGCGGGAGGGCCGAGCAGTTCTTC. This translates into CASSTKGTSGRAEQFF.

V gene TRBV5-6 combines with J gene TRBJ1-1, with 9 bases lining up with TRBD1. Trimming at V came to 0 bases and at J to 1 base, leaving 7 bases not matched to a gene. Germline values: CDR1 SGHDT, CDR2 YYEEEE. The CDR3 has 17 amino acids. This CDR3 reads CASSLAWGTGKNTEAFF. CDR3 sequence (DNA): TGTGCCAGCAGCTTGGCCTGGGGGACAGGGAAGAACACTGAAGCTTTCTTT.

V is TRBV28 and J is TRBJ2-1, with 8 bases identical to TRBD1. The germline V gene encodes CDR1 MDHEN and CDR2 SYDVKM. The CDR3 extends over 14 amino acids. With 5 bases clipped from V and 5 bases from J, the junction kept 5 bases outside the gene matches. The CDR3 DNA reads as TGTGCCAGCAGTCCCGGGACAGGAAACAATGAGCAGTTCTTC. It codes for CASSPGTGNNEQFF.

With regard to this clone: This probably arose from a read error, given a far larger clone one base away. V usage is TRBV28 and J usage is TRBJ1-1; D might be TRBD1 (5 bases). Germline V gives CDR1 MDHEN, CDR2 SYDVKM. This CDR3 comprises 16 residues. This CDR3 reads CASSSRGLNVNTEVFF. CDR3 in DNA: TGTGCCAGCAGCTCGAGGGGCCTGAACGTGAACACTGAAGTTTTCTTT.

This clone turned up a few times. The chain joins TRBV2 to TRBJ2-7; the D gene could be TRBD1 or TRBD2 (5 bases each). The CDR3 sequence is 14 residues long. Germline V gene data show CDR1 as SNHLY and CDR2 as FYNNEI. With 4 bases removed from V and 5 bases from J, the gap between germline ends came to 15 bases. The CDR3 DNA follows: TGTGCCAGCAGTGCCGGGACGGCGTGGCACGAGCAGTACTTC. Translating gives CASSAGTAWHEQYF.

This sequence joins TRBV19 and TRBJ2-1; 10 positions match TRBD2. V shed 6 bases, J shed 6 bases, and the junction held 8 bases outside the gene matches. The germline CDR1 and CDR2 sequences are LNHDA and SQIVND (reference sequence). This CDR3 contains 15 residues. The DNA for the CDR3 is TGTGCCAGTAGCCAGACTAGCGGGTTCTTCAATGAGCAGTTCTTC. This codes for CASSQTSGFFNEQFF.

This clone was counted ten times or more. The chain uses TRBV20-1 and TRBJ1-1, with TRBD1 identical over 7 bases. Germline values: CDR1 DFQATT, CDR2 SNEGSKA (reference sequence). This CDR3 has 11 amino acids. V dropped 4 bases and J dropped 5; count of bases not matched to a gene: 1. The CDR3 loop is CSAKTGTEAFF. In nucleotides, the CDR3 is TGCAGTGCTAAGACAGGGACTGAAGCTTTCTTT.

This chain uses TRBV6-4 with TRBJ2-3; 12 bases fit TRBD2. The junction had 8 bases not matched to a gene; V was cut back by 5 bases and J by 5 bases. Germline V gives CDR1 MRHNA, CDR2 SNTAGT. The CDR3 contains 16 residues. Here the CDR3 DNA reads TGTGCCAGCAGTCGACTAGCGGGAGAGAGTGGAGATACGCAGTATTTT. This gives the protein CASSRLAGESGDTQYF.

This chain uses TRBV6-1 with TRBJ2-2; TRBD1 matches at 7 bases. This CDR3 has 15 amino acids. Trimming at V came to 6 bases and at J to 5 bases, leaving 9 bases not matched to a gene. Germline CDR1 reads MNHNS; CDR2 reads SASEGT. CDR3 DNA sequence: TGTGCCAGCAGCTTGGTGGGACAGCCTACCGGGGAGCTGTTTTTT. Translating gives CASSLVGQPTGELFF.